These 28 T cell receptor beta chains were sequenced from one sample in a study of regulatory T cells in long-lasting Graves disease. Building of the TCR beta libraries involved iRepertoire HTBI primers and Arm-PCR of CDR3 regions. MiXCR, run by TCRdb on the multiplex PCR reads, gives a single entry per CDR3 protein. The table has about 620,000 distinct CDR3 sequences, less than 20% seen once; the top ten hold around a sixth. Time point described: newly diagnosed GD, antithyroid drugs for less than 3 months. RNA extracted from PBMCs served as the sequencing template. A further study also used this sample, focusing on T cells in Graves' hyperthyroidism and ophthalmopathy.

Specimen: peripheral blood mononuclear cells (PBMCs), collected at new diagnosis, from a patient treated with antithyroid drugs. These receptors were obtained from a woman under 40 with Graves disease.

This clonotype turned up a few times. The chain uses TRBV2 and TRBJ1-6, with 9 bases fitting TRBD1. There are 15 residues in the CDR3. Germline values: CDR1 SNHLY, CDR2 FYNNEI. The V and J ends lost 6 bases and 9 bases, in that order; junction bases with no gene match: 9. For the CDR3, the DNA is TGTGCCAGCAGAACTGGGACAGGGAATTCTTCACCCCTCCACTTT. This codes for CASRTGTGNSSPLHF.

In the case of this clonotype: A single base separates this from a much larger clone, so it may be a read error. The CDR3 coding sequence is TGTGCCAGCAGCACCCCTTGGGGTGAGCAGTTCTTC. Amino acids: CASSTPWGEQFF. The chain is built from TRBV7-2 and TRBJ2-1; D unclear. Looked up from germline, CDR1 is SGHTA and CDR2 is FQGNSA. The CDR3 spans 12 residues. V dropped 5 bases and J dropped 9 bases, with 11 bases sitting between them.

Many counts were recorded for this clonotype. The chain couples TRBV28 to TRBJ2-7; 7 bases are a match to TRBD1. The CDR3 loop spans 15 amino acids. The germline CDR1 and CDR2 sequences are MDHEN and SYDVKM. Germline trimming cut 5 bases from V and 1 base from J; bases unmatched to any gene: 8. The CDR3 region has the DNA TGTGCCAGCAGTCGTCTGGGACAGAGATCCTACGAGCAGTACTTC. Translating gives CASSRLGQRSYEQYF. The variable domain in full, completed from reference TRBV28 and TRBJ2-7, reads DVKVTQSSRYLVKRTGEKVFLECVQDMDHENMFWYRQDPGLGLRLIYFSYDVKMKEKGDIPEGYSVSREKKERFSLILESASTNQTSMYLCASSRLGQRSYEQYFGPGTRLTVT.

V is TRBV19 and J is TRBJ2-3; maybe TRBD2 (5 bases). CDR3 size: 14 residues. Germline V lookup: CDR1 LNHDA, CDR2 SQIVND (reference sequence). V lost 5 bases to trimming and J lost 5 bases, with 14 bases between them. The CDR3, as DNA: TGTGCCAGTAGTGCACAAACGGAGGTAGATACGCAGTATTTT. It codes for CASSAQTEVDTQYF.

The CDR3 DNA reads as TGTGCCAGCAGTGAACCGGGCGTGAAGGAGGATACGCAGTATTTT. This encodes CASSEPGVKEDTQYF. J is TRBJ2-3 and V is TRBV6-1; D call uncertain. Trimming took 2 bases from V and 6 from J, leaving 15 bases between them. The germline CDR1 and CDR2 sequences are MNHNS and SASEGT. This CDR3 is built from 15 residues.

This clonotype was observed at least ten times. The CDR3 coding sequence is TGTGCCAGCCTACCCATGGACGCGAACACTGAAGCTTTCTTT. This translates into CASLPMDANTEAFF. The V call is TRBV7-2, the J call TRBJ1-1; no firm D call. The V gene's germline CDR1 is SGHTA and CDR2 FQGNSA. CDR3 length: 14 amino acids. V was cut by 8 bases and J by 1 base, with 14 bases left in between.

In this sample, this clonotype turned up a few times. The genes are TRBV20-1 and TRBJ2-3; a weak D match, TRBD1 (6 bases). The CDR3 is 14 residues long. CDR1 DFQATT and CDR2 SNEGSKA come from the germline V gene (reference sequence). Trimming shortened V by 0 bases and J by 4 bases, and 11 bases separated the two germline ends. The CDR3 DNA reads as TGCAGTGCTAGAGATCCCAGGGGCGCAGATACGCAGTATTTT. This gives the protein CSARDPRGADTQYF.

In its sample, this clonotype was seen a few times. The CDR3 DNA reads as TGCGCCAGCAGCCAAGTACTACAGGGGGAAGGGGCCCAGCATTTT. As protein: CASSQVLQGEGAQHF. The chain uses TRBV4-1 and TRBJ1-5, with 8 bases that match TRBD1. Germline trimming cut 1 base from V and 11 bases from J; bases unmatched to any gene: 10. The CDR3 contains 15 residues. CDR1 is MGHRA, CDR2 YSYEKL, per germline.

The gene calls are TRBV30 and TRBJ2-7, with TRBD2 matching 11 bases. The CDR3 has 15 amino acids. In germline, CDR1 is GTSNPN, CDR2 SVGIG (reference sequence). The ends lost 2 bases at V and 4 bases at J; junction bases unmatched: 7. The CDR3 here is CAWSTTGLADYEQYF. Written as DNA, the CDR3 is TGTGCCTGGAGTACCACGGGACTAGCGGATTACGAGCAGTACTTC.

This clonotype was seen ten or more times. The V and J genes are TRBV3-1 and TRBJ2-5; no clear D gene. Germline V gene lookup returns CDR1 LGHDT and CDR2 YNNKEL (reference sequence). The CDR3 spans 11 residues. V was pared by 6 bases and J by 4 bases, with 6 bases between. Here the CDR3 DNA reads TGTGCCAGCAGTTTAATAGAGACCCAGTACTTC. As protein: CASSLIETQYF.

The sample holds many counts of this clonotype. V gene TRBV9 combines with J gene TRBJ2-3; D is possibly TRBD2 (7 bases). Germline V lookup: CDR1 SGDLS, CDR2 YYNGEE. Trimming took 6 bases from V and 4 from J, leaving 18 bases between them. The CDR3 is 15 amino acids. CDR3 DNA sequence: TGTGCCAGCACCCTCGGGGGGCAAGTGGCAGATACGCAGTATTTT. Protein: CASTLGGQVADTQYF.

This clonotype showed up just a few times. The CDR3 DNA sequence: TGTGCCAGCAGCTTATCTAGAGACACCGGGGAGCTGTTTTTT. It is translated as CASSLSRDTGELFF. This chain connects TRBV7-9 to TRBJ2-2, with no clear D. V lost 2 bases and J lost 3, with 7 bases in between. Germline V gene lookup returns CDR1 SEHNR and CDR2 FQNEAQ (reference sequence). The CDR3 extends over 14 amino acids.

There are a few counts of this clonotype. This sequence joins TRBV27 and TRBJ2-4; 11 nucleotides align to TRBD2. The junction had 9 bases not matched to a gene; V was cut back by 5 bases and J by 3 bases. Germline V gene sequence: CDR1 MNHEY, CDR2 SMNVEV (reference sequence). The CDR3 spans 17 residues. As DNA, the CDR3 is TGTGCCAGCAGTCCTCCGGGACTAGCGGACATCAAAAACATTCAGTACTTC. Translation gives CASSPPGLADIKNIQYF.

This clonotype was seen ten or more times. The chain combines TRBV5-1 with TRBJ2-1; the D call may be TRBD1 or TRBD2 (5 bases each). The V and J ends lost 2 bases and 5 bases respectively, with 17 bases between them. The CDR3 runs to 16 residues. Germline-derived CDR1 and CDR2 are SGHRS and YFSETQ. The CDR3 region has the DNA TGCGCCAGCAGCTTCTGGACCGGGACGGAGAACAATGAGCAGTTCTTC. It encodes CASSFWTGTENNEQFF. Full variable domain (outside the CDR3, taken from reference TRBV5-1 and TRBJ2-1): KAGVTQTPRYLIKTRGQQVTLSCSPISGHRSVSWYQQTPGQGLQFLFEYFSETQRNKGNFPGRFSGRQFSNSRSEMNVSTLELGDSALYLCASSFWTGTENNEQFFGPGTRLTVL.

This clonotype showed up just a few times. This chain connects TRBV6-1 to TRBJ1-4; no definite D call. CDR3 length: 12 amino acids. CDR1 and CDR2 (germline): MNHNS, SASEGT. V was pared by 3 bases and J by 8 bases, with 7 bases between. The CDR3 coding sequence is TGTGCCAGCAGTGACAGACCAGAAAAACTGTTTTTT. Translating it yields CASSDRPEKLFF.

The table lists this clonotype with many counts. The genes are TRBV2 and TRBJ2-1; D possibly matches TRBD1 or TRBD2 (5 bases each). This CDR3 is 15 amino acids long. CDR1 SNHLY and CDR2 FYNNEI come from the germline V gene. V was pared by 1 base and J by 4 bases, with 11 bases between. The CDR3 DNA reads as TGTGCCAGCAGTGAAGTAGAGGGGTTGTACAATGAGCAGTTCTTC. It translates to CASSEVEGLYNEQFF.

The chain uses TRBV5-1 and TRBJ2-7; a possible D gene is TRBD2 (6 bases). Trimming shortened V by 6 bases and J by 2 bases, and 24 bases separated the two germline ends. The CDR3 has 17 residues. Looked up from germline, CDR1 is SGHRS and CDR2 is YFSETQ. In DNA, the CDR3 is TGCGCCAGCAAGCTTAAGTCCCCGGACGGAGGGCCCTACGAGCAGTACTTC. As protein: CASKLKSPDGGPYEQYF. The full variable domain, with the rest looked up from reference TRBV5-1 and TRBJ2-7, is KAGVTQTPRYLIKTRGQQVTLSCSPISGHRSVSWYQQTPGQGLQFLFEYFSETQRNKGNFPGRFSGRQFSNSRSEMNVSTLELGDSALYLCASKLKSPDGGPYEQYFGPGTRLTVT.

The table lists this clonotype with many counts. The chain recombines TRBV6-1 with TRBJ1-5; D is unclear. CDR1 is MNHNS and CDR2 is SASEGT in the germline V gene. The CDR3 has 14 residues. Trimming left V 4 bases short and J 9 bases short, with 16 bases between. The CDR3 protein is CASSGSGNIGPQHF. CDR3 nucleotide sequence: TGTGCCAGCAGTGGCTCGGGAAACATCGGGCCCCAGCATTTT.

This clonotype was counted only a few times. This rearrangement joins TRBV7-2 to TRBJ2-2; 11 positions agree with TRBD1. Trimming removed 5 bases from V and 6 bases from J; junction bases left unmatched: 8. CDR3 length: 16 residues. Germline CDR1 reads SGHTA; CDR2 reads FQGNSA. The DNA of the CDR3 is TGTGCCAGCAGCACCCGGACAGGGGGCGCCGCCGGGGAGCTGTTTTTT. Protein sequence: CASSTRTGGAAGELFF.

Ten or more counts support this clonotype. J is TRBJ2-5 and V is TRBV2; D may be TRBD2 (6 bases). This CDR3 spans 15 amino acids. Germline-derived CDR1 and CDR2 are SNHLY and FYNNEI. Deletions cut 7 bases from V and 0 bases from J, with 15 bases between. The CDR3 sequence is CASKKEGRYQETQYF. The CDR3 bases are TGTGCCAGCAAGAAGGAGGGCCGGTACCAAGAGACCCAGTACTTC.

This clonotype came up many times. This chain uses TRBV7-9 with TRBJ1-1; 7 bases are a match to TRBD1. The CDR3 is made up of 17 amino acids. J lost 0 bases, V lost 4 bases, and 11 bases had no gene match. Per the germline V gene, CDR1 is SEHNR and CDR2 is FQNEAQ (reference sequence). CDR3 nucleotides: TGTGCCAGCAGCTCATCAGAGGGGGCACGTGTGAACACTGAAGCTTTCTTT. It translates to CASSSSEGARVNTEAFF.

This clonotype appeared a few times. A junction boundary mismatches the germline segment, possibly from a read error. The chain combines TRBV7-7 with TRBJ2-2; weak D call: TRBD2 (6 bases). Looked up from germline, CDR1 is SSHAT and CDR2 is FNYEAQ (reference sequence). This CDR3 region has 14 residues. Here the CDR3 DNA reads TGTGCTAGCAGCTTATCGGAGGGTTCCGGGGAGCTGTTTTTT. This gives the protein CASSLSEGSGELFF.

Ten or more counts support this clonotype. The chain combines TRBV20-1 with TRBJ2-1; D is possibly TRBD2 (5 bases). Looked up from germline, CDR1 is DFQATT and CDR2 is SNEGSKA (reference sequence). Trimming removed 3 bases from V and 1 base from J, with 13 bases in between. The CDR3 has 15 residues. The CDR3 region is CSARDSSPSYNEQFF. CDR3 nucleotides: TGCAGTGCTAGGGACTCCAGCCCATCCTACAATGAGCAGTTCTTC.

Notes on this clonotype: A much larger clone sits a single nucleotide away, making a read error possible. The CDR3 here is CASSLPGPAYEQCF. The DNA of the CDR3 is TGTGCCAGCAGCTTGCCGGGGCCGGCCTACGAGCAGTGCTTC. This chain uses TRBV7-9 with TRBJ2-7; perhaps D is TRBD1 or TRBD2 (5 bases each). The CDR3 consists of 14 residues. The V gene's germline CDR1 is SEHNR and CDR2 FQNEAQ (reference sequence). The complete variable domain, with remaining parts taken from reference TRBV7-9 and TRBJ2-7, reads DTGVSQNPRHKITKRGQNVTFRCDPISEHNRLYWYRQTLGQGPEFLTYFQNEAQLEKSRLLSDRFSAERPKGSFSTLEIQRTEQGDSAMYLCASSLPGPAYEQCFGPGTRLTVT.

This clonotype was seen more than once but under ten times. The chain is built from TRBV7-2 and TRBJ2-5, with 12 bases lining up with TRBD2. This CDR3 contains 16 residues. Losses at the gene ends were 5 bases for V and 4 bases for J; bases not matched to a gene: 8. Germline V gene sequence: CDR1 SGHTA, CDR2 FQGNSA. CDR3 in DNA: TGTGCCAGCAGCACCCCTAGCGGGAGGGGTAGAGAGACCCAGTACTTC. Residues: CASSTPSGRGRETQYF.

Many counts were recorded for this clonotype. The chain combines TRBV20-1 with TRBJ2-5; D may correspond to TRBD1 or TRBD2 (5 bases each). Between the trimmed V and J ends, which lost 6 bases and 1 base, there was a span of 15 bases. Per germline, CDR1 DFQATT and CDR2 SNEGSKA (reference sequence). CDR3 length equals 14 residues. CDR3 nucleotides: TGCAGTGCCAGTTCAGGGAGTACCCAAGAGACCCAGTACTTC. Translated: CSASSGSTQETQYF.

CDR3 residues: CASTLLAASYNEQFF. The CDR3 DNA reads TGTGCCAGCACCCTTCTAGCGGCATCCTACAATGAGCAGTTCTTC. The J gene is TRBJ2-1, the V gene TRBV27; 7 bases match TRBD2. Germline loops: CDR1 MNHEY, CDR2 SMNVEV (reference sequence). V gave up 7 bases and J gave up 1 base; unmatched junction bases: 7. The CDR3 sequence is 15 residues long.

CDR3 sequence reads: CSPRGRGRQPQHF. CDR3 DNA: TGCAGCCCCCGGGGGAGGGGGAGGCAGCCCCAGCATTTT. The genes are TRBV29-1 and TRBJ1-5; tentative D call: TRBD1 (6 bases). V was pared by 8 bases and J by 7 bases, with 18 bases between. Germline V lookup: CDR1 SQVTM, CDR2 ANQGSEA. This CDR3 is built from 13 residues.